This T cell receptor beta chain was recorded in a study of CD8 T cells in ankylosing spondylitis. This clonotype was observed many times. Its antigen is unknown. Germline V gene sequence: CDR1 SQVTM, CDR2 ANQGSEA. CDR3 length: 14 residues. V lost 5 bases, J lost 0 bases, and 6 bases stayed unmatched. In TCRdb, the 5' RACE reads were re-called with MiXCR into one record per CDR3 protein. The sample lists 450,000 to 550,000 distinct CDR3 sequences; 5.3% were seen once. Points from the study as a whole: The study identified a TCR beta motif of under ten highly homologous variants that appeared characteristic of ankylosing spondylitis blood.

This TCR was sampled from a male donor with ankylosing spondylitis. The chain combines TRBV29-1 with TRBJ1-1, with 7 bases that match TRBD1. The sequenced material came from blood, either unsorted or a sorted T cell fraction (not recorded which). The CDR3 DNA follows: TGCAGCGTTTTTTGGGGGACAGTGAACACTGAAGCTTTCTTT. Translation gives CSVFWGTVNTEAFF.